The clone carrying this T cell receptor beta chain has only a few counts. No antigen is known for it. The record originates from a study of cytomegalovirus exposure and HLA in healthy donors. Study overall: Assignment to the Caucasian-associated ancestry cluster applied to around 76% of the approximately 380 genotyped donors. Findings and limits, study-wide: More clonal expansion characterized HLA-associated TCR beta chains than equally common others in a later analysis. Previous analysis showed most TCR beta V segments were productive about 87% or about 30% of the time.

60 Vbeta and 13 Jbeta primers were used in PCR. Original handling: A later analysis counted 65 million to 90 million unique TCR beta chains, some 11 million shared. Profiled with immunoSEQ multiplex PCR; TCRdb holds only in-frame clones, not every one. The V and J calls and clone size were taken over from that table, and D and trimming were inferred from the DNA. This table holds 50,000 to 60,000 clones, around 73% found once. The CDR3 runs to 12 residues. In germline, CDR1 is ENHRY, CDR2 SYGVKD. The V and J ends lost 3 bases and 6 bases respectively, with 5 bases between them. The sample taken for sequencing was PBMCs. The origin of this receptor is a woman between 40 and 55 years old in good health and CMV-seropositive. The V call is TRBV10-3, the J call TRBJ2-2; no clear D. The CDR3 DNA reads TGTGCCATCAGTGACGGGTCCGGGGAGCTGTTTTTT. This sequence encodes CAISDGSGELFF.